This T cell receptor (beta chain) was profiled in a study of response to subunit inactivated influenza vaccine. CDR1 is KGHDR, CDR2 SFDVKD, per germline. The CDR3 totals 15 residues. V lost 4 bases, J lost 2 bases, and 7 bases stayed unmatched. TCRdb used MiXCR to reprocess the RT-PCR reads, holding one entry per CDR3 protein. The sample consists of 500,000 or so distinct CDR3 sequences, about 15% of them appearing once. This receptor was obtained from a man aged 45-69 years who received an inactivated influenza vaccine. The specimen was CD4+ T cells sorted from PBMCs, collected around 25 months after vaccination. The J gene is TRBJ2-7, the V gene TRBV24-1; 7 nucleotides match TRBD1. CDR3 nucleotides: TGTGCCACCAGTGACCCGGGACAGCAACCCTACGAGCAGTACTTC. Amino acid sequence: CATSDPGQQPYEQYF.